This T cell receptor (beta chain) is from a study of regulatory T cells in long-lasting Graves disease. Time point described: newly diagnosed GD, antithyroid drugs for less than 3 months. RNA extracted from PBMCs served as the sequencing template. Sequencing libraries for TCR beta were prepared with iRepertoire HTBI primers and Arm-PCR of CDR3 regions. TCRdb analysed the multiplex PCR reads with MiXCR anew, one entry per CDR3 protein. In the table there are 530,000 or so distinct CDR3 sequences, about 15% of which are singletons. These sequences were also reported in another study, on T cells in Graves' hyperthyroidism and ophthalmopathy.

The receptor was derived from a man aged 18 to 30 with Graves disease. The source was peripheral blood mononuclear cells (PBMCs), collected at new diagnosis, from a patient treated with antithyroid drugs.

CDR3 coding DNA: TGCGCCAGCAGCTTCTCACCCCTCCAAGGCCCAAGGGAGGAGACCCAGTACTTC. It specifies CASSFSPLQGPREETQYF. The chain joins TRBV5-1 to TRBJ2-5; a possible D gene is TRBD2 (5 bases). CDR3 length: 18 amino acids. Trimming pared 2 bases from V and 5 bases from J, leaving 25 bases between. From germline, CDR1 is SGHRS and CDR2 YFSETQ.